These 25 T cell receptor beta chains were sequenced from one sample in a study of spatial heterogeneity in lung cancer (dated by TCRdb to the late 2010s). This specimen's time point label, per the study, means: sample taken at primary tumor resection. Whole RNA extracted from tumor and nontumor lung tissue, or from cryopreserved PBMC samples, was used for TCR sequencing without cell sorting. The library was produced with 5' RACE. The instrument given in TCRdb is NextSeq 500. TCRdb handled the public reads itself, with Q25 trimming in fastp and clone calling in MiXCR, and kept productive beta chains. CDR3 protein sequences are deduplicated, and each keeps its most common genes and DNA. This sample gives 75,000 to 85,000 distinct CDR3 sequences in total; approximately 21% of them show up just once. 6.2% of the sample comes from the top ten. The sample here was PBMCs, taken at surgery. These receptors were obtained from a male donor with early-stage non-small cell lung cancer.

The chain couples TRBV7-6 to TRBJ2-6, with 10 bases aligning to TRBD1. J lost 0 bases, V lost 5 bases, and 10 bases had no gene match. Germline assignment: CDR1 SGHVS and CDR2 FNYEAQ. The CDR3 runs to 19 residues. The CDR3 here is CASSPTTGQGRSGANVLTF. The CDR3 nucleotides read TGTGCCAGCAGCCCGACCACGGGACAGGGGCGCTCTGGGGCCAACGTCCTGACTTTC.

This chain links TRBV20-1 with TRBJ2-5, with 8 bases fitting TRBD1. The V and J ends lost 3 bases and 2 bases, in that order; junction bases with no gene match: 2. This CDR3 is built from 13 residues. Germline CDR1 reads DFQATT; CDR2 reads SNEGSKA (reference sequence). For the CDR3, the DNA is TGCAGTGCTAGCAGGGGGCTACAAGAGACCCAGTACTTC. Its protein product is CSASRGLQETQYF.

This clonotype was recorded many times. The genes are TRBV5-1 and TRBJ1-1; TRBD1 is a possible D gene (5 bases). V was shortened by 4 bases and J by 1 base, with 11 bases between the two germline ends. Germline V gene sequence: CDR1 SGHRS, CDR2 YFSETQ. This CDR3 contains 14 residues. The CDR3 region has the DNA TGCGCCAGCAGCACGGGACTCGAGAACACTGAAGCTTTCTTT. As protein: CASSTGLENTEAFF.

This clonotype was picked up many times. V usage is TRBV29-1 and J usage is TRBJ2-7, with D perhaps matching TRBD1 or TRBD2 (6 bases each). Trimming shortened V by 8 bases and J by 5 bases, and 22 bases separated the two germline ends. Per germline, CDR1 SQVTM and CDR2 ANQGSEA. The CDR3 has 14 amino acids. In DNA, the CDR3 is TGCAGCACCGATCGGATAGGAGGGGGAAACGAGCAGTACTTC. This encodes CSTDRIGGGNEQYF.

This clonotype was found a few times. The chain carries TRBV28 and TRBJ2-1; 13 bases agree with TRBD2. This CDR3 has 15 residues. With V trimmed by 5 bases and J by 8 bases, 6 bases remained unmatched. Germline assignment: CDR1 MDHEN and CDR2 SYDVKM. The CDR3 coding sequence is TGTGCCAGCAGTATACTAGCGGGAGGGTCCGATGAGCAGTTCTTC. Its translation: CASSILAGGSDEQFF. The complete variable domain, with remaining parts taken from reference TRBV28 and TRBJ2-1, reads DVKVTQSSRYLVKRTGEKVFLECVQDMDHENMFWYRQDPGLGLRLIYFSYDVKMKEKGDIPEGYSVSREKKERFSLILESASTNQTSMYLCASSILAGGSDEQFFGPGTRLTVL.

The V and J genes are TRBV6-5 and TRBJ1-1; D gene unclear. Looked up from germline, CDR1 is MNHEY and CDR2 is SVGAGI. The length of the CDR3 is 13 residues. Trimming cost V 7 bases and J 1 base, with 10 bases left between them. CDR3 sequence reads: CASTVSTNTEAFF. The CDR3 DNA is TGTGCCAGCACAGTCAGTACGAACACTGAAGCTTTCTTT.

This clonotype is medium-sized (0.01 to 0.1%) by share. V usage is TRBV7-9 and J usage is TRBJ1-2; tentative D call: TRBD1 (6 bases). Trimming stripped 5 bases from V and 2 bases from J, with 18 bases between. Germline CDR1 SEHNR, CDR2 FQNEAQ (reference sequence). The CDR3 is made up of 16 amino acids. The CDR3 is CASSVISGTPNYGYTF. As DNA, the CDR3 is TGTGCCAGCAGCGTCATAAGCGGGACACCCAACTATGGCTACACCTTC.

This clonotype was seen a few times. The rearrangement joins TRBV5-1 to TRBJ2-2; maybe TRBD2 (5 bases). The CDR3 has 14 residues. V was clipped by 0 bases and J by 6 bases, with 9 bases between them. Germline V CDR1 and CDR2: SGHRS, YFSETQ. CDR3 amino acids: CASSLAGSPGELFF. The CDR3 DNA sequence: TGCGCCAGCAGCTTGGCGGGGAGTCCCGGGGAGCTGTTTTTT. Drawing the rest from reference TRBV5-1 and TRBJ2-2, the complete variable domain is KAGVTQTPRYLIKTRGQQVTLSCSPISGHRSVSWYQQTPGQGLQFLFEYFSETQRNKGNFPGRFSGRQFSNSRSEMNVSTLELGDSALYLCASSLAGSPGELFFGEGSRLTVL.

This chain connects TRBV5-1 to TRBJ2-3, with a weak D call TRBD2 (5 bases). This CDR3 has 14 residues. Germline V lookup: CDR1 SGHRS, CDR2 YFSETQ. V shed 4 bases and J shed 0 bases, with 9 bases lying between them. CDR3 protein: CASSEGSSTDTQYF. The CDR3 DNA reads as TGCGCCAGCAGCGAGGGATCTAGCACAGATACGCAGTATTTT. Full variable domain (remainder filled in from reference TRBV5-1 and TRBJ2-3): KAGVTQTPRYLIKTRGQQVTLSCSPISGHRSVSWYQQTPGQGLQFLFEYFSETQRNKGNFPGRFSGRQFSNSRSEMNVSTLELGDSALYLCASSEGSSTDTQYFGPGTRLTVL.

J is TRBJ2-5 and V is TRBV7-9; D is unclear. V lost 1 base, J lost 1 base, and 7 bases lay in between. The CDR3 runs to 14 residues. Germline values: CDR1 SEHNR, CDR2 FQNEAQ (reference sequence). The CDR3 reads CASSLDRSQETQYF. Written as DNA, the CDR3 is TGTGCCAGCAGCTTAGATCGATCCCAAGAGACCCAGTACTTC.

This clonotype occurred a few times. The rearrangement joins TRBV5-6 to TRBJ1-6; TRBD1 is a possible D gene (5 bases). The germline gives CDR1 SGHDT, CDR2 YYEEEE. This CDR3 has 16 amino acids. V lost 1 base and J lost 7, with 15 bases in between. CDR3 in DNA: TGTGCCAGCAGCTTGTATGGGGCGCGGAGAAATTCACCCCTCCACTTT. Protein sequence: CASSLYGARRNSPLHF.

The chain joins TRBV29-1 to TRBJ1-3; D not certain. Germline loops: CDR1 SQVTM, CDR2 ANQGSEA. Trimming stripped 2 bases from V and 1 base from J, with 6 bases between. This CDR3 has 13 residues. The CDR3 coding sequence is TGCAGCGTTGAAAAGGCTTCTGGAAACACCATATATTTT. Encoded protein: CSVEKASGNTIYF. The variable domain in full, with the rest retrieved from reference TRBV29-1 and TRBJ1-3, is SAVISQKPSRDICQRGTSLTIQCQVDSQVTMMFWYRQQPGQSLTLIATANQGSEATYESGFVIDKFPISRPNLTFSTLTVSNMSPEDSSIYLCSVEKASGNTIYFGEGSWLTVV.

CDR3 DNA sequence: TGTGCCAGCAGCCAAGAACGGGGGAGTGGCGGAGATACGCAGTATTTT. This translates into CASSQERGSGGDTQYF. This sequence joins TRBV4-2 and TRBJ2-3, with D perhaps TRBD2 (6 bases). V was shortened by 0 bases and J by 5 bases, with 15 bases between the two germline ends. CDR3 length equals 16 residues. Germline V CDR1 and CDR2: LGHNA, YNFKEQ.

The CDR3 protein is CASSPGHLNTEAFF. DNA of the CDR3: TGTGCCAGCAGCCCAGGACACCTGAACACTGAAGCTTTCTTT. The chain uses TRBV7-2 and TRBJ1-1; possibly TRBD1 for D (5 bases). Trimming pared 5 bases from V and 0 bases from J, leaving 10 bases between. The V gene's germline CDR1 is SGHTA and CDR2 FQGNSA. The CDR3 has 14 residues.

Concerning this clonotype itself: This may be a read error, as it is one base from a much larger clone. In DNA form, the CDR3 reads TGTGGCAGCACCCTGAGCGGGAGGGCCGGGTCCCAGTACTTC. Protein sequence: CGSTLSGRAGSQYF. This chain links TRBV12-3 or TRBV12-4 with TRBJ2-5; 10 positions match TRBD2. The CDR3 loop spans 14 amino acids.

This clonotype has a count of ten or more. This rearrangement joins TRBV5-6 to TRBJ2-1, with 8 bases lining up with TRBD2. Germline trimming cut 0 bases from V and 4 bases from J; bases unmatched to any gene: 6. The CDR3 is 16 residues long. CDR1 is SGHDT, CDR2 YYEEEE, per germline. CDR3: CASSLVLEREYNEQFF. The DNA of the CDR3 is TGTGCCAGCAGCTTGGTCTTAGAGCGGGAGTACAATGAGCAGTTCTTC.

CDR3 bases: TGCAGTGCTAGAGAGGGGGCAGGGGGCATTGAAAAACTGTTTTTT. This encodes CSAREGAGGIEKLFF. The chain combines TRBV20-1 with TRBJ1-4; TRBD1 aligns across 8 bases. The J segment lost 7 bases and the V segment lost 0 bases, leaving 7 bases of the junction unmatched. The CDR3 has 15 residues. Looked up from germline, CDR1 is DFQATT and CDR2 is SNEGSKA (reference sequence).

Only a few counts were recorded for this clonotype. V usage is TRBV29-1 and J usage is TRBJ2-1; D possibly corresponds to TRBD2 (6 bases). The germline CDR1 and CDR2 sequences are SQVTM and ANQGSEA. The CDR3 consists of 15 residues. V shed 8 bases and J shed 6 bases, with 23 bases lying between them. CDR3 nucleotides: TGCAGCCAGCGCCGAGGGGCTAGCGAGGGCAATGAGCAGTTCTTC. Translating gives CSQRRGASEGNEQFF.

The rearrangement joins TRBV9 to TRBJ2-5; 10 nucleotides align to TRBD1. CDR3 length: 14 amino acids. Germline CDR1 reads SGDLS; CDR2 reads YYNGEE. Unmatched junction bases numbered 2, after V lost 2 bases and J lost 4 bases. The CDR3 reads CASSVDRGPETQYF. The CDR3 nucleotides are TGTGCCAGCAGCGTTGACAGGGGGCCAGAGACCCAGTACTTC.

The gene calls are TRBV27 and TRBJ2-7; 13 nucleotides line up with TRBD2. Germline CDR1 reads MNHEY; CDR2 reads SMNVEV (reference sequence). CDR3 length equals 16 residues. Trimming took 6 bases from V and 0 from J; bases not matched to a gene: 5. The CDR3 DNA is TGTGCCAGCAGGGGACTAGCGGGGTTAAGCTCCTACGAGCAGTACTTC. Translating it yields CASRGLAGLSSYEQYF.

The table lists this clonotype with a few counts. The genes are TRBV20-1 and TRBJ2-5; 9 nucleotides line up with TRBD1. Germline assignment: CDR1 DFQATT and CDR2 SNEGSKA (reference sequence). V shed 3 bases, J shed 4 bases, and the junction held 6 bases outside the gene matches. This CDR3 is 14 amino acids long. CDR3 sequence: CSASFTGGRETQYF. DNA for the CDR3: TGCAGTGCTAGTTTTACAGGGGGCCGAGAGACCCAGTACTTC.

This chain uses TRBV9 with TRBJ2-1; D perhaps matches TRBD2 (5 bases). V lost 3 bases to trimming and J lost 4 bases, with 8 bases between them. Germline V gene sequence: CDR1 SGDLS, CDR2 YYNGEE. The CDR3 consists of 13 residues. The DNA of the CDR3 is TGTGCCAGCAGCGCCCGGACTTACAATGAGCAGTTCTTC. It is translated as CASSARTYNEQFF.

CDR3 protein: CASKPLDTGSGANVLTF. The CDR3 nucleotides are TGTGCCAGCAAACCCCTTGACACTGGCTCTGGGGCCAACGTCCTGACTTTC. The chain employs TRBV21-1 and TRBJ2-6; TRBD1 was called by the table and not checked on the DNA. TRBV21-1 is termed a pseudogene. The CDR3 covers 17 residues.

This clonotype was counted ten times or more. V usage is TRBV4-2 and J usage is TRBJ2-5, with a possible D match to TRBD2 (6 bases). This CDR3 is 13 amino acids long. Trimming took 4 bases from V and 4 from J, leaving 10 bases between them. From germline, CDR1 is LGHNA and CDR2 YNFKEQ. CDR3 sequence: CASSPGALETQYF. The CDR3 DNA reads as TGTGCCAGCAGCCCGGGAGCCCTAGAGACCCAGTACTTC.

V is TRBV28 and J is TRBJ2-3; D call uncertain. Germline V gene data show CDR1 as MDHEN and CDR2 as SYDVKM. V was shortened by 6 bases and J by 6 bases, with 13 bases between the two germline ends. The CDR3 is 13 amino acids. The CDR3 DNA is TGTGCCAGCAGGCAGACTGCTGACGATACGCAGTATTTT. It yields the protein CASRQTADDTQYF.